A single sample is the source of the 9 T cell receptor beta chains below, sequenced in a study of TIL therapy for anti-PD-1-resistant metastatic lung cancer. The time point is: pre-treatment sample, taken before nivolumab and TIL therapy. The tumor samples were excised metastases, mostly pleural nodules or supraclavicular lymph nodes. Sequencing used immunoSEQ v3. Some clones are missing from TCRdb's copy, which holds only in-frame ones; the method was immunoSEQ multiplex PCR. The top ten clones hold approximately 7.3% of a sample with about 26,000 clones, 72% of them seen once. The sequencing here drew on tumor tissue, taken at baseline. These receptor sequences come from a person between 30 and 80 years old with non-small cell lung cancer.

This sequence joins TRBV4-2 and TRBJ2-1; 10 bases fit TRBD2. V lost 3 bases and J lost 4; bases outside the gene matches: 6. The CDR3 loop spans 16 amino acids. CDR1 and CDR2 from the germline V gene are LGHNA and YNFKEQ. The CDR3 DNA is TGTGCCAGCAGCCAGAGCGGGGGGGGCTGGTACAATGAGCAGTTCTTC. This encodes CASSQSGGGWYNEQFF.

This clone has only one observation. This chain connects TRBV6-6 to TRBJ1-1; D possibly corresponds to TRBD1 (5 bases). V was trimmed by 5 bases and J by 2 bases, leaving 9 bases between them. The CDR3 is 13 residues long. Per germline, CDR1 MNHNY and CDR2 SVGAGI (reference sequence). The CDR3 sequence is CASSTDINTEAFF. CDR3 DNA sequence: TGTGCCAGCAGTACGGACATTAACACTGAAGCTTTCTTT.

The chain combines TRBV19 with TRBJ1-5, with 7 bases that match TRBD1. Germline CDR1 LNHDA, CDR2 SQIVND (reference sequence). The CDR3 is 15 residues long. The trim removed 3 bases at V and 4 bases at J, leaving 6 bases unmatched. CDR3 protein: CASSIPTTGNQPQHF. In DNA, the CDR3 is TGTGCCAGTAGTATCCCCACGACAGGGAATCAGCCCCAGCATTTT.

The V and J genes are TRBV10-3 and TRBJ1-2, with 7 bases identical to TRBD1. Germline CDR1 and CDR2: ENHRY and SYGVKD. The CDR3 extends over 16 amino acids. The ends lost 7 bases at V and 7 bases at J; junction bases unmatched: 18. CDR3 protein: CAITRTNTGASGGYTF. CDR3 DNA sequence: TGTGCCATCACCCGTACTAATACAGGGGCCAGCGGTGGCTACACCTTC.

This clone was seen more than once but under ten times. Germline and junction disagree at one end, which may indicate a read error. The genes are TRBV5-1 and TRBJ2-7; D is possibly TRBD1 (6 bases). The CDR3 contains 15 residues. CDR1 is SGHRS and CDR2 is YFSETQ in the germline V gene. This CDR3 reads CASSLGPDRRDEQYF. DNA for the CDR3: TGTGCCAGCAGCTTGGGACCTGACAGGAGAGACGAGCAGTACTTC.

The chain is built from TRBV2 and TRBJ2-3; D not certain. The ends were cut back, 6 bases at V and 1 base at J, with 14 bases in the middle. The CDR3 length is 15 residues. Germline assignment: CDR1 SNHLY and CDR2 FYNNEI. For the CDR3, the DNA is TGTGCCAGCAGCCAAGGGCCGCAGGGCACAGATACGCAGTATTTT. This gives the protein CASSQGPQGTDTQYF.

This rearrangement joins TRBV30 to TRBJ2-7, with 7 nucleotides matching TRBD1. CDR3 length: 15 residues. Per the germline V gene, CDR1 is GTSNPN and CDR2 is SVGIG (reference sequence). The V segment lost 4 bases and the J segment 0 bases; nucleotides outside the gene matches: 9. The CDR3 region has the DNA TGTGCCTGGACAAGACAGGGACGACCCTCCTACGAGCAGTACTTC. It codes for CAWTRQGRPSYEQYF.

The V call is TRBV7-9, the J call TRBJ1-5; 9 nucleotides align to TRBD1. This CDR3 has 15 residues. The V segment lost 4 bases and the J segment 9 bases; nucleotides outside the gene matches: 10. Per germline, CDR1 SEHNR and CDR2 FQNEAQ (reference sequence). This chain's CDR3 is CASSSRDRVYPPQHF. Here the CDR3 DNA reads TGTGCCAGCAGCTCCCGGGACAGGGTCTATCCGCCCCAGCATTTT.

This clone has just a few counts. The gene calls are TRBV5-5 and TRBJ1-6; no clear D. The length of the CDR3 is 13 residues. Germline CDR1 and CDR2: SGHKS and YYEKEE (reference sequence). The germline V and J ends were trimmed by 6 bases and 3 bases, with 7 bases remaining between them. CDR3 in DNA: TGTGCCAGCATGGAGTACTATAATTCACCCCTCCACTTT. It encodes CASMEYYNSPLHF.